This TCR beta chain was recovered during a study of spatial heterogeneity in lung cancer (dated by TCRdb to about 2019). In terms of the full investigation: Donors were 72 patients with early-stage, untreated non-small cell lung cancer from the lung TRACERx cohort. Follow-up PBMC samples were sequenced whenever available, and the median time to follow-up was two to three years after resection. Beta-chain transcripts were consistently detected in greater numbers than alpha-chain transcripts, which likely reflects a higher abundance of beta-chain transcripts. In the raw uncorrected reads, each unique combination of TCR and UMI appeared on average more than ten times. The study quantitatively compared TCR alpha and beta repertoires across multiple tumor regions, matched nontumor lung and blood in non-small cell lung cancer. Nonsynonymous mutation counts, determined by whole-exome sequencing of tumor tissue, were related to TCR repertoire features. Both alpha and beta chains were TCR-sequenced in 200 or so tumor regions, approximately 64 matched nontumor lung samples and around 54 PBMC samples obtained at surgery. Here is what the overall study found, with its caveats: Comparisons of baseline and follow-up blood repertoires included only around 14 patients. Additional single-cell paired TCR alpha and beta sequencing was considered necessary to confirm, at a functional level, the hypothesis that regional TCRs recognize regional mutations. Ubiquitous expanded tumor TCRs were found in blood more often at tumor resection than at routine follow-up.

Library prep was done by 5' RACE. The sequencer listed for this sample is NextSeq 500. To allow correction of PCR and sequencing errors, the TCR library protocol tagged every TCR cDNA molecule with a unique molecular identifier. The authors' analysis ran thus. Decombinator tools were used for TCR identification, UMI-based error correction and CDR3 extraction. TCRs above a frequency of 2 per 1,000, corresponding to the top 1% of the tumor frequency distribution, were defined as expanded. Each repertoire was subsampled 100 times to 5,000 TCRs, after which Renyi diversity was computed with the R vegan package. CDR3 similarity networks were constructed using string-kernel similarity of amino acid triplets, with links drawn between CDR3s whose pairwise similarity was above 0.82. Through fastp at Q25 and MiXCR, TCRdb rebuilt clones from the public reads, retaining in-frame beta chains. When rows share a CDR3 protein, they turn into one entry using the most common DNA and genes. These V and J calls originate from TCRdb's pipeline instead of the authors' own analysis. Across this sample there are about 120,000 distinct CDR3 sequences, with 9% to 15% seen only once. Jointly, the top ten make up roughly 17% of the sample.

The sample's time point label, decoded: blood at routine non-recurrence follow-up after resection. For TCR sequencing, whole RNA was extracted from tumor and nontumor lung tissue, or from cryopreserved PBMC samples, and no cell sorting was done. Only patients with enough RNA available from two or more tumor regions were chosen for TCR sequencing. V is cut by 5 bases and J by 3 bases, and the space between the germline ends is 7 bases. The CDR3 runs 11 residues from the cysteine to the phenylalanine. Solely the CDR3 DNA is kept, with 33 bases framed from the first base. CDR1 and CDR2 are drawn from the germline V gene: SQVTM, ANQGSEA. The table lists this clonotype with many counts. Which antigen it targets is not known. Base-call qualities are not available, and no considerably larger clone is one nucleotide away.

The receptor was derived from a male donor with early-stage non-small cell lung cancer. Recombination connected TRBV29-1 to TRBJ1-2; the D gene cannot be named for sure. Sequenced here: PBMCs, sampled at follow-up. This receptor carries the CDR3 CSVRVYYGYTF. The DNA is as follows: TGCAGCGTTCGGGTTTACTATGGCTACACCTTC.